Sequencing of this T cell receptor beta chain was carried out in a study of early T cells in non-severe SARS-CoV-2 infection. Looking at the study overall: The authors sequenced bulk RNA from unsorted whole blood, leaving chains unpaired.

The study, taken as a whole, reports: VDJdb-based matching was biased toward anti-spike CD8 responses and missed private and CD4 specificities.

The library protocol tagged individual cDNA molecules with unique molecular identifiers. One entry per CDR3 protein, called by TCRdb with MiXCR from the 5' RACE reads. The table shows approximately 45,000 distinct CDR3 sequences, with approximately 6.9% occurring only once. A word on this clonotype: Its matching antigen is unknown.

The origin of this receptor is an adult who was a healthcare worker with PCR-confirmed SARS-CoV-2 infection or an uninfected control (not recorded which). The sample consisted of whole blood.

The chain's CDR3 is CASSQDTGYNEQFF. CDR3 coding DNA: TGCGCCAGCAGCCAAGATACAGGATACAATGAGCAGTTCTTC. This sequence joins TRBV4-3 and TRBJ2-1; possibly TRBD1 for D (5 bases). The CDR3 extends over 14 amino acids. Germline assignment: CDR1 LGHNA and CDR2 YSLEER. Trimming left V 0 bases short and J 4 bases short, with 7 bases between.